These 19 T cell receptor beta chains were sequenced from one sample in a study of blood T cell repertoires in COVID-19. Using immunoSEQ multiplex PCR, the repertoire was profiled, and TCRdb retains in-frame clones only, with some absent. This sample has about 110,000 clones, with roughly 85% found just once. Sample: peripheral blood. These receptor sequences come from a human donor in a cohort sampled during active COVID-19.

V gene TRBV1 combines with J gene TRBJ1-6; whether TRBD1, the table's D call, matches the DNA was not checked. TRBV1 is a recognized pseudogene. CDR3 size: 18 residues. CDR3 loop: CTSSQDGTGGFYNSPLHF. In DNA form, the CDR3 reads TGCACCAGCAGCCAAGATGGGACAGGGGGGTTCTATAATTCACCCCTCCACTTT.

The chain has TRBV30 and TRBJ1-5, with 7 bases matching TRBD1. The J segment lost 4 bases and the V segment lost 1 base, leaving 1 base of the junction unmatched. Germline lookup yields CDR1 GTSNPN and CDR2 SVGIG (reference sequence). CDR3 length: 13 residues. The CDR3 is CAWSAGGNQPQHF. The CDR3 DNA reads as TGTGCCTGGAGTGCAGGGGGGAATCAGCCCCAGCATTTT.

The V call is TRBV11-2, the J call TRBJ2-7; TRBD2 is a possible D gene (6 bases). Germline CDR1 is SGHAT and CDR2 is FQNNGV. V was shortened by 5 bases and J by 5 bases, with 19 bases between the two germline ends. The CDR3 spans 15 residues. The CDR3 bases are TGTGCCAGCAGCCCTGACGGGAGCCTCTATAACGAGCAGTACTTC. Encoded protein: CASSPDGSLYNEQYF.

This clone was seen only a few times. The chain links TRBV7-8 to TRBJ2-2; a possible D gene is TRBD1 (6 bases). V gave up 1 base and J gave up 4 bases, with 10 bases separating them. The CDR3 runs to 15 residues. CDR1 and CDR2 from the germline V gene are SGHVS and FQNEAQ. CDR3 nucleotide sequence: TGTGCCAGCAGCTTAGGACAGGCGGGCACCGGGGAGCTGTTTTTT. Translating gives CASSLGQAGTGELFF.

The V and J genes are TRBV21-1 and TRBJ2-5; the table's TRBD1 call for D was not verified on the DNA. TRBV21-1 corresponds to a pseudogene. This CDR3 is built from 12 residues. The CDR3 region is CAPRGPGSTQYF. Written as DNA, the CDR3 is TGTGCCCCAAGGGGTCCCGGCTCGACCCAGTACTTC.

As DNA, the CDR3 is TGCGCCAGCAGCATCTCACAGGGTGGGAATGAAAAACTGTTTTTT. Its translation: CASSISQGGNEKLFF. The rearrangement links TRBV5-1 to TRBJ1-4, with D perhaps matching TRBD1 (6 bases). The V end was cut by 4 bases, the J end by 5 bases, with 15 bases between. Looked up from germline, CDR1 is SGHRS and CDR2 is YFSETQ. This CDR3 has 15 amino acids.

This rearrangement joins TRBV14 to TRBJ1-2; 7 positions agree with TRBD1. CDR1 is SGHDN, CDR2 FVKESK, per germline. Trimming took 4 bases from V and 7 from J; bases not matched to a gene: 9. The CDR3 has 14 amino acids. CDR3 residues: CASSPRGRGPGYTF. DNA for the CDR3: TGTGCCAGCAGCCCTAGGGGAAGGGGGCCTGGCTACACCTTC.

The rearrangement links TRBV19 to TRBJ2-1; 9 bases fit TRBD1. The ends lost 0 bases at V and 9 bases at J; junction bases unmatched: 12. From germline, CDR1 is LNHDA and CDR2 SQIVND (reference sequence). This CDR3 is built from 17 residues. CDR3 sequence: CASSIDTGTGRYGEQFF. CDR3 sequence (DNA): TGTGCCAGTAGTATAGATACCGGGACAGGGAGGTACGGTGAGCAGTTCTTC.

The count of this clone is one. The chain couples TRBV21-1 to TRBJ2-5; the DNA was not used to check the table's D call, TRBD2. TRBV21-1 represents a pseudogene. The CDR3 is 13 amino acids. CDR3: CASSKRGKETQYF. In nucleotides, the CDR3 is TGTGCCAGCAGCAAGAGAGGGAAAGAGACCCAGTACTTC.

Points on this clone: One end of the junction is discordant with germline, which a read error may explain. The genes are TRBV2 and TRBJ1-5; unclear D gene. This CDR3 is built from 12 residues. Germline V gene sequence: CDR1 SNHLY, CDR2 FYNNEI. The CDR3 region is CASRDSNQPQHF. In DNA form, the CDR3 reads TGCGCCAGTCGGGATAGCAATCAGCCCCAGCATTTT.

This chain links TRBV25-1 with TRBJ2-7; TRBD2 matches at 7 bases. The CDR3 extends over 12 amino acids. Germline trimming cut 6 bases from V and 5 bases from J; bases unmatched to any gene: 4. Germline CDR1 and CDR2: MGHDK and SYGVNS. The CDR3 sequence is CASRGGRNEQYF. CDR3 sequence (DNA): TGTGCCAGCAGGGGGGGGAGGAACGAGCAGTACTTC.

This clone was observed a single time. The chain combines TRBV14 with TRBJ2-5, with TRBD2 identical over 8 bases. The CDR3 runs 15 residues. Trimming cost V 1 base and J 5 bases; bases outside gene matches: 6. Per germline, CDR1 SGHDN and CDR2 FVKESK. CDR3 bases: TGTGCCAGCAGCCAAGTAGCGGGGTTTGGTGAGACCCAGTACTTC. Protein: CASSQVAGFGETQYF. Complete variable domain (other parts from reference TRBV14 and TRBJ2-5): EAGVTQFPSHSVIEKGQTVTLRCDPISGHDNLYWYRRVMGKEIKFLLHFVKESKQDESGMPNNRFLAERTGGTYSTLKVQPAELEDSGVYFCASSQVAGFGETQYFGPGTRLLVL.

This clone is a singleton in its sample. The chain recombines TRBV6-5 with TRBJ2-3; possibly TRBD2 for D (6 bases). Germline V gives CDR1 MNHEY, CDR2 SVGAGI. Trimming removed 2 bases from V and 1 base from J, with 10 bases in between. The CDR3 has 15 residues. CDR3 in amino acids: CASSYRESGTDTQYF. CDR3 nucleotide sequence: TGTGCCAGCAGTTACCGGGAGTCCGGCACAGATACGCAGTATTTT.

This clone was seen only once. The chain employs TRBV11-2 and TRBJ2-2; the D gene is possibly TRBD1 (6 bases). The CDR3 runs to 15 residues. The germline V gene encodes CDR1 SGHAT and CDR2 FQNNGV. V was cut by 1 base and J by 7 bases, with 13 bases left in between. The CDR3 region is CASSLGRGMGGELFF. CDR3 DNA sequence: TGTGCCAGCAGCTTAGGCAGGGGAATGGGCGGGGAGCTGTTTTTT.

This chain links TRBV7-2 with TRBJ1-1; tentatively, D is TRBD1 (5 bases). This CDR3 is built from 14 residues. Trimming removed 4 bases at V and 7 bases at J, with 16 bases between. In germline, CDR1 is SGHTA, CDR2 FQGNSA. CDR3 protein: CASSSPGLLFEAFF. For the CDR3, the DNA is TGTGCCAGCAGCTCTCCGGGACTCTTATTTGAAGCTTTCTTT.

This clone was counted only a few times. This chain joins TRBV2 and TRBJ1-2, with D perhaps TRBD1 (5 bases). V was cut by 6 bases and J by 2 bases, with 13 bases left in between. CDR1 and CDR2 (germline): SNHLY, FYNNEI. The CDR3 spans 14 residues. The CDR3 sequence: CASRMAGRNYGYTF. CDR3 coding DNA: TGTGCCAGCAGGATGGCAGGGAGGAACTATGGCTACACCTTC.

The chain is built from TRBV11-2 and TRBJ1-6; D gene uncertain. Trimming shortened V by 4 bases and J by 7 bases, and 11 bases separated the two germline ends. The CDR3 has 14 amino acids. From germline, CDR1 is SGHAT and CDR2 FQNNGV. CDR3 residues: CASSYQAPNSPLHF. The CDR3 nucleotides read TGTGCCAGCAGCTACCAGGCACCCAATTCACCCCTCCACTTT.

The V and J genes are TRBV7-2 and TRBJ2-7; TRBD2 matches 9 bases. Germline CDR1 and CDR2: SGHTA and FQGNSA. CDR3 size: 17 residues. V was clipped by 3 bases and J by 4 bases; unmatched bases: 13. The CDR3 loop reads CASSFQAAASGEYEQYF. DNA for the CDR3: TGTGCCAGCAGCTTTCAGGCGGCGGCTAGCGGGGAGTACGAGCAGTACTTC.

The genes are TRBV25-1 and TRBJ1-2; 12 bases agree with TRBD1. The CDR3 has 17 amino acids. V shed 5 bases and J 8 bases; nucleotides not matched to a gene: 15. Germline V gene data show CDR1 as MGHDK and CDR2 as SYGVNS. CDR3: CASSPSWVAGTGGGYTF. In DNA, the CDR3 is TGTGCCAGCAGTCCTTCCTGGGTAGCGGGGACAGGGGGCGGCTACACCTTC.